Below, 30 T cell receptor beta chains from the same sample are listed, as sequenced in a study of cytomegalovirus exposure and HLA in healthy donors. Some clones are missing from TCRdb's copy, which holds only in-frame ones; the method was immunoSEQ multiplex PCR. Seen here are about 72,000 clones, 94% observed once, and the top ten hold about 0.63%. Sequencing was done on a sample of PBMCs. These receptors all stem from a young woman in good health and CMV-seronegative.

This chain uses TRBV7-2 with TRBJ1-5; 9 nucleotides match TRBD1. With V trimmed by 5 bases and J by 6 bases, 8 bases remained unmatched. CDR1 and CDR2 (germline): SGHTA, FQGNSA. The CDR3 loop spans 15 amino acids. The CDR3 spells CASSPGTGTSQPQHF. CDR3 coding DNA: TGTGCCAGCAGCCCCGGGACAGGGACGTCTCAGCCCCAGCATTTT. Complete variable domain (other parts from reference TRBV7-2 and TRBJ1-5): GAGVSQSPSNKVTEKGKDVELRCDPISGHTALYWYRQSLGQGLEFLIYFQGNSAPDKSGLPSDRFSAERTGGSVSTLTIQRTQQEDSAVYLCASSPGTGTSQPQHFGDGTRLSIL.

This chain connects TRBV28 to TRBJ2-7; 7 bases agree with TRBD1. The CDR3 spans 14 residues. The germline gives CDR1 MDHEN, CDR2 SYDVKM. Trimming cost V 8 bases and J 4 bases; bases outside gene matches: 11. This CDR3 is CASREQGRMYEQYF. Written as DNA, the CDR3 is TGTGCCAGCCGAGAACAGGGGCGTATGTACGAGCAGTACTTC.

The chain combines TRBV2 with TRBJ1-2; D is unclear. Germline V gene data show CDR1 as SNHLY and CDR2 as FYNNEI. Between the trimmed V and J ends, which lost 3 bases and 1 base, there was a span of 12 bases. The CDR3 has 15 residues. Here the CDR3 DNA reads TGTGCCAGCAGTGAGGAGGTGAGGCGTAACTATGGCTACACCTTC. Residues: CASSEEVRRNYGYTF.

The count of this clone is one. The chain combines TRBV7-9 with TRBJ1-1, with D unclear. The ends were cut back, 8 bases at V and 10 bases at J, with 14 bases in the middle. Germline-derived CDR1 and CDR2 are SEHNR and FQNEAQ (reference sequence). The CDR3 runs 11 residues. CDR3 DNA sequence: TGTGCCAGCGCCCGGGAACAAGGAGCTTTCTTT. Translation: CASAREQGAFF.

The J gene is TRBJ1-5, the V gene TRBV23-1, with D perhaps TRBD1 (6 bases). TRBV23-1 is an ORF for which the function is uncertain. The CDR3 totals 15 residues. The V end was cut by 7 bases, the J end by 7 bases, with 20 bases between. The CDR3, as DNA: TGCGCCAGCATGGAGGGGAGGGGGAGAGGACAGCCCCAGCATTTT. Protein: CASMEGRGRGQPQHF.

V gene TRBV11-2 combines with J gene TRBJ2-7; D possibly corresponds to TRBD2 (6 bases). From germline, CDR1 is SGHAT and CDR2 FQNNGV. Trimming took off 8 bases at V and 3 bases at J, with 17 bases between the two ends. The CDR3 loop spans 14 amino acids. The CDR3 DNA reads as TGTGCCAGCGAAAAAGGGCAGGGAGGCTACGAGCAGTACTTC. Translated: CASEKGQGGYEQYF.

V gene TRBV5-1 combines with J gene TRBJ1-1; the match to TRBD1 covers 8 bases. The V gene's germline CDR1 is SGHRS and CDR2 YFSETQ. V was clipped by 1 base and J by 5 bases; unmatched bases: 7. This CDR3 region has 15 residues. The CDR3 sequence is CASSLTGGVKTEAFF. CDR3 DNA sequence: TGCGCCAGCAGCTTGACAGGGGGGGTTAAAACTGAAGCTTTCTTT.

This chain uses TRBV20-1 with TRBJ1-2; 7 positions agree with TRBD1. Per germline, CDR1 DFQATT and CDR2 SNEGSKA (reference sequence). This CDR3 region has 11 residues. The V and J ends lost 6 bases and 4 bases, in that order; junction bases with no gene match: 2. Here the CDR3 DNA reads TGCAGTGCAGGGGGCGTCTATGGCTACACCTTC. Translating it yields CSAGGVYGYTF.

The chain employs TRBV7-9 and TRBJ2-7, with 7 bases fitting TRBD1. Germline trimming cut 5 bases from V and 5 bases from J; bases unmatched to any gene: 6. The CDR3 is made up of 13 amino acids. Germline V gene sequence: CDR1 SEHNR, CDR2 FQNEAQ (reference sequence). CDR3 coding DNA: TGTGCCAGCAGCATAGGGGGCTTCGACGAGCAGTACTTC. Its protein product is CASSIGGFDEQYF.

This sequence joins TRBV4-2 and TRBJ1-6, with a weak D call TRBD1 (6 bases). The CDR3 has 15 residues. From germline, CDR1 is LGHNA and CDR2 YNFKEQ. V lost 1 base to trimming and J lost 9 bases, with 13 bases between them. The CDR3 region has the DNA TGTGCCAGCAGCCAAGTCACAGGGTTAATTTCACCCCTCCACTTT. It codes for CASSQVTGLISPLHF.

The chain is built from TRBV19 and TRBJ1-4; D is possibly TRBD1 (5 bases). V lost 6 bases and J 6 bases, leaving 11 bases between the germline ends. The CDR3 sequence is 13 residues long. CDR1 and CDR2 from the germline V gene are LNHDA and SQIVND (reference sequence). CDR3 region: CASRGRVDEKLFF. CDR3 DNA sequence: TGTGCCAGTAGGGGCAGGGTGGATGAAAAACTGTTTTTT.

This clone appeared once. V is TRBV4-3 and J is TRBJ2-2; 8 bases are a match to TRBD2. The CDR3 is 22 residues long. V lost 0 bases to trimming and J lost 6 bases; unmatched junction nucleotides: 24. The germline V gene has CDR1 LGHNA and CDR2 YSLEER. The CDR3 here is CASSQDYRGSGNARFSAGELFF. The CDR3 DNA sequence: TGCGCCAGCAGCCAAGATTACCGAGGTAGCGGGAACGCCCGTTTTAGCGCCGGGGAGCTGTTTTTT.

This chain uses TRBV27 with TRBJ2-3, with 7 bases identical to TRBD2. Per germline, CDR1 MNHEY and CDR2 SMNVEV (reference sequence). The CDR3 is made up of 16 amino acids. The V segment lost 5 bases and the J segment 2 bases; nucleotides outside the gene matches: 10. Here the CDR3 reads CASSTRTSAHTDTQYF. The CDR3 nucleotides read TGTGCCAGCAGTACCCGGACTAGTGCTCACACAGATACGCAGTATTTT.

The V gene is TRBV7-2, the J gene TRBJ2-7, with 8 bases matching TRBD2. CDR3 length: 15 amino acids. V lost 7 bases and J lost 3; bases outside the gene matches: 11. Germline V lookup: CDR1 SGHTA, CDR2 FQGNSA. This CDR3 is CASTYVYGGDYEQYF. In nucleotides, the CDR3 is TGTGCCAGCACCTATGTATACGGGGGGGACTACGAGCAGTACTTC. The full variable domain, rest sourced from reference TRBV7-2 and TRBJ2-7, is GAGVSQSPSNKVTEKGKDVELRCDPISGHTALYWYRQSLGQGLEFLIYFQGNSAPDKSGLPSDRFSAERTGGSVSTLTIQRTQQEDSAVYLCASTYVYGGDYEQYFGPGTRLTVT.

The V call is TRBV7-2, the J call TRBJ2-2, with D uncertain. Germline lookup yields CDR1 SGHTA and CDR2 FQGNSA. The length of the CDR3 is 15 residues. V lost 1 base and J lost 2, with 8 bases in between. CDR3: CASSLDPRNTGELFF. The DNA for the CDR3 is TGTGCCAGCAGCTTAGACCCCAGAAACACCGGGGAGCTGTTTTTT.

This rearrangement joins TRBV28 to TRBJ1-1, with a tentative D call TRBD1 (5 bases). Per the germline V gene, CDR1 is MDHEN and CDR2 is SYDVKM. The CDR3 loop spans 16 amino acids. V shed 4 bases and J shed 1 base, with 16 bases lying between them. CDR3 loop: CASSYFWVDRNTEAFF. CDR3 in DNA: TGTGCCAGCAGTTACTTTTGGGTCGACAGGAACACTGAAGCTTTCTTT.

The rearrangement uses TRBV28 and TRBJ1-2; no clear D gene. The V end was cut by 7 bases, the J end by 4 bases, with 7 bases between. Germline V gene data show CDR1 as MDHEN and CDR2 as SYDVKM. CDR3 length: 11 residues. The CDR3 nucleotides read TGTGCCAGCACCACAAGCTATGGCTACACCTTC. It codes for CASTTSYGYTF.

The chain is built from TRBV7-2 and TRBJ2-1; D might be TRBD1 (6 bases). This CDR3 comprises 15 residues. Trimming cost V 2 bases and J 7 bases, with 15 bases left between them. CDR1 and CDR2 from the germline V gene are SGHTA and FQGNSA. The DNA of the CDR3 is TGTGCCAGCAGCTTAAGTGGACAGTTAGGGAATGAGCAGTTCTTC. This gives the protein CASSLSGQLGNEQFF.

V is TRBV4-1 and J is TRBJ1-4; the match to TRBD1 covers 7 bases. This CDR3 region has 15 residues. V was clipped by 3 bases and J by 7 bases; unmatched bases: 8. The V gene's germline CDR1 is MGHRA and CDR2 YSYEKL. The CDR3 here is CASSQGYNRGEKLFF. The CDR3 nucleotides are TGCGCCAGCAGCCAGGGATATAACAGGGGTGAAAAACTGTTTTTT.

The V and J genes are TRBV5-1 and TRBJ1-2; no reliable D call. CDR3 length: 14 amino acids. Germline V lookup: CDR1 SGHRS, CDR2 YFSETQ. Trimming took 1 base from V and 0 from J, leaving 7 bases between them. The CDR3 loop reads CASSLTGANYGYTF. Written as DNA, the CDR3 is TGCGCCAGCAGCTTGACGGGAGCTAACTATGGCTACACCTTC.

This sequence joins TRBV11-2 and TRBJ2-7, with D perhaps TRBD1 (5 bases). V was clipped by 5 bases and J by 2 bases, with 7 bases between them. CDR3 size: 12 residues. Germline loops: CDR1 SGHAT, CDR2 FQNNGV. The CDR3 region has the DNA TGTGCCAGCAGCAAGGGGACCTACGAGCAGTACTTC. Translated, it gives CASSKGTYEQYF.

This CDR3 reads CASSPYGTSGGAGELFF. In nucleotides, the CDR3 is TGTGCCAGCAGCCCTTACGGGACTAGCGGGGGGGCCGGGGAGCTGTTTTTT. This chain joins TRBV13 and TRBJ2-2; 16 bases are shared with TRBD2. V was clipped by 5 bases and J by 6 bases; unmatched bases: 6. The CDR3 loop spans 17 amino acids. Germline values: CDR1 PRHDT, CDR2 FYEKMQ (reference sequence).

The chain is built from TRBV7-2 and TRBJ1-3; D is possibly TRBD1 (5 bases). This CDR3 has 19 residues. The ends were cut back, 5 bases at V and 0 bases at J, with 23 bases in the middle. The germline gives CDR1 SGHTA, CDR2 FQGNSA. CDR3 bases: TGTGCCAGCAGCCCCACGCAGGGTGCATTCGCTTCCTCTGGAAACACCATATATTTT. Its protein product is CASSPTQGAFASSGNTIYF.

The chain joins TRBV28 to TRBJ2-3; 15 bases line up with TRBD2. Germline V gene data show CDR1 as MDHEN and CDR2 as SYDVKM. This CDR3 has 18 residues. The trim removed 5 bases at V and 0 bases at J, leaving 6 bases unmatched. The CDR3 bases are TGTGCCAGCAGTCCCGGACTAGCGGGGGGGCCTAGCACAGATACGCAGTATTTT. It translates to CASSPGLAGGPSTDTQYF.

This chain connects TRBV28 to TRBJ2-5; 13 bases agree with TRBD2. The germline V gene has CDR1 MDHEN and CDR2 SYDVKM. Trimming at V came to 8 bases and at J to 5 bases, leaving 2 bases not matched to a gene. This CDR3 spans 13 amino acids. This CDR3 reads CASLGLAGETQYF. CDR3 DNA: TGTGCCAGCCTGGGACTAGCGGGGGAGACCCAGTACTTC.

The rearrangement uses TRBV9 and TRBJ1-3; D gene unclear. The CDR3 runs to 15 residues. Per germline, CDR1 SGDLS and CDR2 YYNGEE. The V end lost 3 bases, the J end lost 2 bases, and 12 bases lay between the germline ends. CDR3 DNA: TGTGCCAGCAGCGAACGCGGGCCCCCTGGAAACACCATATATTTT. Translated, it gives CASSERGPPGNTIYF.

The rearrangement joins TRBV28 to TRBJ2-7, with TRBD2 as a possible D gene (5 bases). The V and J ends lost 5 bases and 2 bases respectively, with 13 bases between them. From germline, CDR1 is MDHEN and CDR2 SYDVKM. The CDR3 contains 14 residues. The CDR3 coding sequence is TGTGCCAGCAGTCGTACGGGGTTAACCTACGAGCAGTACTTC. Encoded protein: CASSRTGLTYEQYF.

This chain uses TRBV30 with TRBJ1-2, with D tentatively TRBD1 (5 bases). The CDR3 covers 13 residues. Trimming left V 0 bases short and J 7 bases short, with 12 bases between. Germline lookup yields CDR1 GTSNPN and CDR2 SVGIG (reference sequence). The CDR3 loop is CAWSVGGSGGYTF. Here the CDR3 DNA reads TGTGCCTGGAGTGTGGGGGGTAGTGGTGGCTACACCTTC.

This clone was picked up one time. The V and J genes are TRBV16 and TRBJ1-1; D not certain. The CDR3 covers 14 residues. V lost 6 bases and J 4 bases, leaving 15 bases between the germline ends. From germline, CDR1 is KGHSY and CDR2 FQNENV. CDR3 residues: CASRQTDETTEAFF. CDR3 DNA: TGTGCCAGCAGACAAACAGATGAAACCACTGAAGCTTTCTTT.

The chain carries TRBV10-2 and TRBJ2-7; 9 bases line up with TRBD2. Per the germline V gene, CDR1 is WSHSY and CDR2 is SAAADI. Trimming at V came to 0 bases and at J to 4 bases, leaving 16 bases not matched to a gene. The CDR3 contains 19 residues. CDR3 bases: TGCGCCAGCAGTGAGTCGATGGGGCTAGCGGGGAGATCACCTTACGAGCAGTACTTC. Protein: CASSESMGLAGRSPYEQYF.